The 8 T cell receptor beta chains reported below all come from one sample, sequenced in a study of PD-L1 blockade in urothelial cancer. Data came from immunoSEQ multiplex PCR; TCRdb stores just in-frame clones and leaves some out. Of some 40,000 clones detected, 90% appear once; the ten largest clones hold approximately 8.3%. The sequenced sample was PBMCs, obtained around atezolizumab (anti-PD-L1) treatment. The receptors shown here come from a man aged 70 or older with urothelial cancer.

CDR3 loop: CASSPRQGDTGELFF. The CDR3 DNA reads TGTGCCAGCTCACCGCGACAGGGGGACACCGGGGAGCTGTTTTTT. The chain links TRBV18 to TRBJ2-2, with 9 bases aligning to TRBD1. Germline-derived CDR1 and CDR2 are KGHSH and LQKENI. This CDR3 has 15 amino acids. V shed 3 bases, J shed 3 bases, and the junction held 2 bases outside the gene matches.

The chain couples TRBV9 to TRBJ2-7; 9 bases fit TRBD1. The CDR3 is made up of 14 amino acids. The V gene's germline CDR1 is SGDLS and CDR2 YYNGEE. Losses at the gene ends were 2 bases for V and 5 bases for J; bases not matched to a gene: 5. The CDR3 coding sequence is TGTGCCAGCAGCGTTGGGACAGGGTTCGACGAGCAGTACTTC. Its translation is CASSVGTGFDEQYF.

The rearrangement uses TRBV27 and TRBJ2-3, with D maybe TRBD1 (6 bases). The CDR3 runs 13 residues. Germline V gene data show CDR1 as MNHEY and CDR2 as SMNVEV (reference sequence). V lost 5 bases, J lost 5 bases, and 11 bases lay in between. CDR3 amino acids: CASSRQGGDTQYF. The DNA of the CDR3 is TGTGCCAGCAGTAGACAAGGGGGAGATACGCAGTATTTT.

The chain recombines TRBV6-5 with TRBJ2-7, with TRBD1 matching over 9 bases. The junction had 7 bases not matched to a gene; V was cut back by 6 bases and J by 4 bases. Per germline, CDR1 MNHEY and CDR2 SVGAGI. The CDR3 spans 14 residues. The CDR3 DNA follows: TGTGCCAGCAGGGCGGGGACAGGGAGGTACGAGCAGTACTTC. It yields the protein CASRAGTGRYEQYF.

The CDR3 DNA follows: TGTGCCAGCAGTGAAAGGGGGAGCGGCTACCAAGAGACCCAGTACTTC. Its protein is CASSERGSGYQETQYF. This rearrangement joins TRBV6-1 to TRBJ2-5, with D possibly matching TRBD1 (6 bases). Trimming removed 2 bases at V and 0 bases at J, with 13 bases between. Germline CDR1 and CDR2: MNHNS and SASEGT. The CDR3 is 16 residues long.

The chain employs TRBV7-3 and TRBJ2-1; D remains ambiguous. V was cut by 2 bases and J by 5 bases, with 16 bases left in between. Germline-derived CDR1 and CDR2 are SGHTA and FQGTGA. The CDR3 is 16 residues long. CDR3 sequence reads: CASSLLGLAAHNEQFF. CDR3 sequence (DNA): TGTGCCAGCAGCTTACTTGGGCTCGCCGCTCACAATGAGCAGTTCTTC.

J is TRBJ2-5 and V is TRBV27; D might be TRBD1 (6 bases). The last part of the DNA fits TRBJ2-7 better; the J call may be wrong. Germline-derived CDR1 and CDR2 are MNHEY and SMNVEV (reference sequence). This CDR3 has 10 amino acids. CDR3: CARGTYEQYF. Here the CDR3 DNA reads TGTGCCAGGGGGACATACGAGCAGTACTTC.

The chain employs TRBV6-6 and TRBJ2-5; 7 bases match TRBD2. There are 12 residues in the CDR3. V lost 8 bases and J lost 5; bases outside the gene matches: 5. Germline lookup yields CDR1 MNHNY and CDR2 SVGAGI (reference sequence). The CDR3 DNA reads as TGTGCCAGCGGTGGGAGGGGCGAGACCCAGTACTTC. Translating it yields CASGGRGETQYF.